The present entry profiles one TCR beta chain with its context. The antigen remains unidentified. These data originate in a study of brain T cells in children with intractable seizures. Only cases whose brain tissue showed the highest T cell transcript signatures were sequenced. Pre-surgery treatment included at least one anti-epileptic drug. Produced via immunoSEQ multiplex PCR; TCRdb's table is partial and in-frame only. The sample has 50,000 to 75,000 clones, about 96% seen once. Findings and limits, study-wide: Pre- and post-surgery blood differed in depth, so pre-surgery absences may be undersampling. Patients' HCMV serostatus was unknown; virus specificity rests on CDR3 similarity alone.

The V gene lost 11 bases and the J gene lost 0 bases, with 13 bases spanning the gap. Germline CDR1 WSHSY, CDR2 SAAADI. CDR3 length equals 13 residues. The sequences come from peripheral blood, collected at surgery. V and J are TRBV10-2 and TRBJ1-1; D gene unclear. The sequence was collected from a boy younger than two with focal cortical dysplasia and intractable seizures. CDR3 sequence (DNA): TGCGCCCATAGGCAGAGTTTGAACACTGAAGCTTTCTTT. The encoded protein is CAHRQSLNTEAFF.